This T cell receptor beta chain was observed in a study of spatial heterogeneity in lung cancer. Overall study: Alpha-chain sequences were detected in numbers that were consistently lower than beta-chain sequences. A unique TCR and UMI combination showed up more than ten times in raw reads, on average. Points from the study as a whole: Follow-up blood showed ubiquitous expanded tumor TCRs less than blood at resection did.

Every TCR cDNA molecule bore a unique molecular identifier. TCRdb re-called the 5' RACE reads with MiXCR, one entry per CDR3 protein. There are approximately 52,000 distinct CDR3 sequences in the sample; roughly 6.5% occur only once, and around 2.6% lies in the top ten. This clonotype was detected only a few times. Its antigen is unidentified. The time point was: sample taken at primary tumor resection. Unsorted whole RNA from tumor, nontumor lung or frozen PBMC underwent sequencing. The germline gives CDR1 SGHVS, CDR2 FNYEAQ. This CDR3 contains 15 residues. The ends lost 5 bases at V and 7 bases at J; junction bases unmatched: 7.

The clonotype comes from a female donor with early-stage non-small cell lung cancer. The source was PBMCs, collected at surgery. The V and J genes are TRBV7-6 and TRBJ1-6; TRBD1 agrees at 8 bases. For the CDR3, the DNA is TGTGCCAGCAGCCCCGGGACAGGATCAAATTCACCCCTCCACTTT. This gives the protein CASSPGTGSNSPLHF.